These T cell receptor beta chains were read from a single sample in a study of T cell changes during pregnancy in multiple sclerosis. Repertoires were generated with immunoSEQ multiplex PCR, while TCRdb's copy carries only in-frame clones and drops some. Here the sample spans some 110,000 clones, 75% to 95% being singletons. This material consisted of peripheral blood, taken before pregnancy. The source of these receptors is a female donor with multiple sclerosis, enrolled in a pregnancy study. The CDR3 runs from the conserved cysteine through the conserved F or W. The D gene is left open where the match is weak. A row's size may be missing; if present it is once, few, many or a size class.

clone_size j_call d_call cdr3_length v_call cdr3_aa cdr3_nt
once TRBJ2-5 . 13 TRBV28 CASSSGGEETQYF TGTGCCAGCAGTTCCGGGGGAGAAGAGACCCAGTACTTC
. TRBJ1-1 . 12 TRBV2 CARTGGVTEAFF TGTGCCAGGACGGGGGGCGTGACTGAAGCTTTCTTT
. TRBJ1-5 . 15 TRBV28 CASSTTVLGNQPQHF TGTGCCAGCAGTACGACAGTCCTAGGCAATCAGCCCCAGCATTTT
. TRBJ1-1 . 15 TRBV7-6 CASSLSQGLGTEAFF TGTGCCAGCAGCTTAAGTCAGGGGCTAGGGACTGAAGCTTTCTTT
. TRBJ2-3 TRBD2 15 TRBV6-4 CASSTIAGGTDTQYF TGTGCCAGCAGTACGATCGCGGGGGGGACAGATACGCAGTATTTT
. TRBJ2-1 . 16 TRBV27 CASSLPPGRLGSEQFF TGTGCCAGCAGTTTGCCTCCGGGACGCCTCGGGAGTGAGCAGTTCTTC
. TRBJ2-3 . 17 TRBV4-2 CASSQGSGGQGTDTQYF TGTGCCAGCAGCCAAGGTTCCGGGGGGCAGGGCACAGATACGCAGTATTTT
. TRBJ1-1 TRBD1 17 TRBV7-2 CASSLPRTGERGAEAFF TGTGCCAGCAGCTTACCGAGGACAGGGGAACGGGGGGCTGAAGCTTTCTTT
. TRBJ1-5 TRBD1 15 TRBV28 CASSLRDRVNQPQHF TGTGCCAGCAGTTTACGGGACAGGGTAAATCAGCCCCAGCATTTT
. TRBJ2-7 TRBD1 16 TRBV5-6 CASIPSGQGPTYEQYF TGTGCCAGCATCCCCTCGGGACAGGGTCCTACCTACGAGCAGTACTTC
. TRBJ2-1 . 14 TRBV11-2 CASSSGLLSSEQFF TGTGCCAGCAGTTCCGGACTACTAAGTTCTGAGCAGTTCTTC
. TRBJ1-1 . 13 TRBV19 CASSIQRRAEAFF TGTGCCAGTAGTATCCAGAGACGGGCTGAAGCTTTCTTT
. TRBJ1-4 TRBD1 15 TRBV5-6 CASSSQGAGDEKLFF TGTGCCAGCAGCTCGCAGGGGGCAGGGGATGAAAAACTGTTTTTT
once TRBJ2-1 TRBD2 15 TRBV7-9 CASSWGLAGNNEQFF TGTGCCAGCAGCTGGGGACTAGCGGGGAACAATGAGCAGTTCTTC
once TRBJ2-7 TRBD1 14 TRBV27 CASRDRAFSYEQYF TGTGCCAGCAGGGACAGGGCCTTCTCCTACGAGCAGTACTTC
. TRBJ2-5 . 10 TRBV20-1 CSATVGSQYF TGCAGTGCTACCGTCGGGTCCCAGTACTTC
. TRBJ2-1 TRBD1 12 TRBV30 CAWRTGVNEQFF TGTGCCTGGAGGACAGGGGTCAATGAGCAGTTCTTC
once TRBJ1-4 TRBD1 16 TRBV7-2 CASSPDRGTTNEKLFF TGTGCCAGCAGCCCGGACAGGGGCACAACTAATGAAAAACTGTTTTTT
. TRBJ1-4 . 14 TRBV6-1 CASREGSNNEKLFF TGTGCCAGCCGAGAAGGGTCTAATAATGAAAAACTGTTTTTT
. TRBJ2-7 . 13 TRBV6-1 CASSTGLAYEQYF TGTGCCAGCAGTACAGGGCTAGCCTACGAGCAGTACTTC
once TRBJ1-2 TRBD1 14 TRBV7-8 CASSLGQLNYGYTF TGTGCCAGCAGCTTGGGACAGCTAAACTATGGCTACACCTTC
. TRBJ1-2 . 17 TRBV15 CATSRDPQGSYGGGYTF TGTGCCACCAGCAGAGATCCCCAGGGTTCGTACGGGGGTGGCTACACCTTC
. TRBJ2-7 . 11 TRBV6-1 CASSAAYEQYF TGTGCCAGCAGTGCGGCCTACGAGCAGTACTTC
. TRBJ2-7 . 14 TRBV27 CASSLDPSGWEQYF TGTGCCAGCAGTTTAGATCCCTCGGGGTGGGAGCAGTACTTC
. TRBJ2-5 . 13 TRBV18 CASSPNSQETQYF TGTGCCAGCTCACCAAACAGCCAAGAGACCCAGTACTTC
. TRBJ2-7 TRBD2 15 TRBV4-1 CASSRAGTSDYEQYF TGCGCCAGCAGCCGCGCCGGGACTAGCGACTACGAGCAGTACTTC
once TRBJ1-2 . 13 TRBV16 CASSHYRSDGYTF TGTGCCAGCAGCCATTATAGATCCGATGGCTACACCTTC
. TRBJ2-7 TRBD2 17 TRBV4-1 CASSQDRWGGSPYEQYF TGCGCCAGCAGCCAAGATCGATGGGGGGGGTCTCCCTACGAGCAGTACTTC
. TRBJ1-5 . 14 TRBV15 CATSRVDNNQPQHF TGTGCCACCAGCAGAGTGGACAATAATCAGCCCCAGCATTTT
. TRBJ2-7 . 14 TRBV19 CASSVTGTYYEQYF TGTGCCAGTAGTGTAACCGGGACATACTACGAGCAGTACTTC
. TRBJ2-5 . 14 TRBV7-9 CASSPLALQETQYF TGTGCCAGCAGCCCCCTAGCGCTCCAAGAGACCCAGTACTTC
. TRBJ1-4 . 14 TRBV5-6 CASSLDSTNEKLFF TGTGCCAGCAGCTTGGATTCGACTAATGAAAAACTGTTTTTT
. TRBJ1-2 . 15 TRBV4-3 CASSQSRSATYGYTF TGCGCCAGCAGCCAGAGCAGGTCGGCTACCTATGGCTACACCTTC
. TRBJ2-5 TRBD1 15 TRBV5-6 CASSFGQGVGETQYF TGTGCCAGCAGTTTCGGACAGGGGGTCGGAGAGACCCAGTACTTC
. TRBJ1-6 . 12 TRBV19 CASSRQDSPLHF TGTGCCAGTTCACGACAGGATTCACCCCTCCACTTT
. TRBJ2-1 . 14 TRBV19 CASSISDGSTEQFF TGTGCCAGTAGTATTAGCGACGGGAGTACTGAGCAGTTCTTC
. TRBJ1-2 TRBD1 14 TRBV19 CASTKGGKHYGYTF TGTGCCAGTACCAAAGGGGGCAAACACTATGGCTACACCTTC
. TRBJ1-2 . 15 TRBV6-5 CASSQLNKEAYGYTF TGTGCCAGCAGTCAACTGAACAAGGAGGCCTATGGCTACACCTTC
. TRBJ1-5 TRBD1 16 TRBV27 CASSPSGQGVRRPQHF TGTGCCAGCAGTCCGTCCGGACAGGGGGTCCGTCGGCCCCAGCATTTT
. TRBJ1-2 TRBD1 18 TRBV13 CASSLSLGGAGGIYGYTF TGTGCCAGCAGCTTATCGCTCGGAGGTGCAGGGGGGATCTATGGCTACACCTTC
. TRBJ2-7 TRBD1 15 TRBV7-2 CASSWTGTGIYEQYF TGTGCCAGCAGCTGGACCGGGACAGGAATCTACGAGCAGTACTTC
. TRBJ2-5 TRBD2 14 TRBV18 CASSRSGGKETQYF TGTGCCAGCTCGCGCTCGGGGGGGAAAGAGACCCAGTACTTC
. TRBJ2-2 TRBD2 16 TRBV10-3 CAIGGLAGGGTGELFF TGTGCCATCGGAGGACTAGCGGGGGGAGGCACCGGGGAGCTGTTTTTT
. TRBJ2-5 TRBD1 15 TRBV6-6 CASSPSRTGGKTQYF TGTGCCAGCAGTCCATCCCGGACAGGGGGGAAGACCCAGTACTTC
. TRBJ2-7 . 17 TRBV5-6 CASSSLSGSGVKNEQYF TGTGCCAGCAGCTCCCTATCTGGTTCGGGAGTTAAAAACGAGCAGTACTTC
. TRBJ1-4 . 14 TRBV9 CASSVEIKNEKLFF TGTGCCAGCAGCGTGGAGATAAAGAATGAAAAACTGTTTTTT
. TRBJ1-6 . 13 TRBV27 CASRDRINSPLHF TGTGCCAGCAGGGACAGAATAAATTCACCCCTCCACTTT
. TRBJ2-1 TRBD2 14 TRBV5-1 CASSERDPYNEQFF TGCGCCAGCAGCGAGCGGGATCCCTACAATGAGCAGTTCTTC
. TRBJ2-7 TRBD2 14 TRBV25-1 CASSESLAGAEQYF TGTGCCAGCAGTGAATCGCTAGCGGGAGCCGAGCAGTACTTC
. TRBJ2-1 TRBD1 14 TRBV19 CASSIRTGKNEQFF TGTGCCAGTAGTATAAGGACAGGCAAGAATGAGCAGTTCTTC
. TRBJ1-1 . 14 TRBV11-1 CASSLRGMNTEAFF TGTGCCAGCAGCTTAAGGGGTATGAACACTGAAGCTTTCTTT
once TRBJ1-6 . 15 TRBV7-2 CASSLEGGYNSPLHF TGTGCCAGCAGCTTAGAAGGGGGCTATAATTCACCCCTCCACTTT
. TRBJ2-7 TRBD2 14 TRBV10-3 CASRRSGGYYEQYF TGTGCCTCCCGTAGGAGCGGGGGGTACTACGAGCAGTACTTC
. TRBJ1-6 TRBD1 15 TRBV4-3 CASSQAGTVGSPLHF TGCGCCAGCAGCCAAGCCGGGACAGTAGGGTCACCCCTCCACTTT
. TRBJ1-1 TRBD1 13 TRBV9 CASSRQGETEAFF TGTGCCAGCAGCCGACAGGGGGAAACTGAAGCTTTCTTT
. TRBJ2-1 . 12 TRBV10-3 CAITGRENEQFF TGTGCCATCACAGGGCGTGAAAATGAGCAGTTCTTC
. TRBJ2-7 TRBD2 16 TRBV19 CASSISTGLAAYEQYF TGTGCCAGTAGTATCTCCACCGGACTAGCGGCATACGAGCAGTACTTC
. TRBJ1-1 . 14 TRBV6-5 CASSNGGTITEAFF TGTGCCAGCAGTAACGGTGGGACAATCACTGAAGCTTTCTTT